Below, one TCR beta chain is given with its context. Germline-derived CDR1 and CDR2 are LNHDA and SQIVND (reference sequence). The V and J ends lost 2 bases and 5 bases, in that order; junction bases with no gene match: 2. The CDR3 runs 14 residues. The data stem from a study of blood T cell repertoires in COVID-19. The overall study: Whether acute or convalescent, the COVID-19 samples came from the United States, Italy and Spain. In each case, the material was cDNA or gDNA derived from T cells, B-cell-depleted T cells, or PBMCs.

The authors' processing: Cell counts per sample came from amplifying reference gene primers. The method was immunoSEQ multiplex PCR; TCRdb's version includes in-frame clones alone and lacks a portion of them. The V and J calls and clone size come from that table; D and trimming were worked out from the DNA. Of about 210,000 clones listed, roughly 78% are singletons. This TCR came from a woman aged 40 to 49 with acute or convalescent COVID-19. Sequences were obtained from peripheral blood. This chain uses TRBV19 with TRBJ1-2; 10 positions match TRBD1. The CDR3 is CASSITGQGYGYTF. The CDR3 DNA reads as TGTGCCAGTAGTATAACGGGACAGGGGTATGGCTACACCTTC.